The present T cell receptor beta chain was sequenced within a study of long-term antiretroviral therapy in people with HIV. Samples were assayed with immunoSEQ v3.0 at survey level. Data came from immunoSEQ multiplex PCR; TCRdb stores just in-frame clones and leaves some out. The table shows about 16,000 clones, with 80% to 90% occurring only once. This clone was seen a handful of times. The CDR3 has 15 amino acids. V was trimmed by 6 bases and J by 1 base, leaving 16 bases between them. From germline, CDR1 is SNHLY and CDR2 FYNNEI. The sequence was collected from a woman aged 30 to 39 with HIV. Sequenced here: unsorted PBMCs, sampled approximately 2.3 years before starting antiretroviral therapy. The chain is built from TRBV2 and TRBJ2-7; tentative D call: TRBD1 (6 bases). CDR3 residues: CASSTEQGGSYEQYF. Written as DNA, the CDR3 is TGTGCCAGCAGCACTGAACAGGGCGGTTCCTACGAGCAGTACTTC.